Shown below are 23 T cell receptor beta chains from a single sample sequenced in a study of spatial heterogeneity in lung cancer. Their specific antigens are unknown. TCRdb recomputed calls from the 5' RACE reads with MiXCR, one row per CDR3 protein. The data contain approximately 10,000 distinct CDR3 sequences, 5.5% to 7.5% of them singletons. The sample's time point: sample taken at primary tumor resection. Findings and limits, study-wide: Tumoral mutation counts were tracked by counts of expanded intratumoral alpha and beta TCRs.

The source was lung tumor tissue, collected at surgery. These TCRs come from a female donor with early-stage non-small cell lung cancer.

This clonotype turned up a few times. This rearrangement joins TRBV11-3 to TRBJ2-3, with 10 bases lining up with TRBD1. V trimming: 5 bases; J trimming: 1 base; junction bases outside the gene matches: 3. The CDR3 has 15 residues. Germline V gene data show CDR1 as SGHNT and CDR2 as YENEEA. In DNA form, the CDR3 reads TGTGCCAGCAGCCAAGGACAGGGGGGCACAGATACGCAGTATTTT. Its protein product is CASSQGQGGTDTQYF. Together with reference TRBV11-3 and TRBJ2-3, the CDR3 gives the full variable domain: EAGVVQSPRYKIIEKKQPVAFWCNPISGHNTLYWYLQNLGQGPELLIRYENEEAVDDSQLPKDRFSAERLKGVDSTLKIQPAELGDSAVYLCASSQGQGGTDTQYFGPGTRLTVL.

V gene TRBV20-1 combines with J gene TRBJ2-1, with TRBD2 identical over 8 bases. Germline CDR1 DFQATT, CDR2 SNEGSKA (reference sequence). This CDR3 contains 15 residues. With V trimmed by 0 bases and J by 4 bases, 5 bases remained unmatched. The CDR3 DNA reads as TGCAGTGCTAGAGATGGACTAGCAGATTACAATGAGCAGTTCTTC. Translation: CSARDGLADYNEQFF.

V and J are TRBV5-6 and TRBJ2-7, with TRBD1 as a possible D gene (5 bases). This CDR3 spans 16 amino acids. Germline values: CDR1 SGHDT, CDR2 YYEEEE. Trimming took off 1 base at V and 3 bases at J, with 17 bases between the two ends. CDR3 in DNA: TGTGCCAGCAGCTTGTTTCAGGGTTCAGGACGCTACGAGCAGTACGTC. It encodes CASSLFQGSGRYEQYV.

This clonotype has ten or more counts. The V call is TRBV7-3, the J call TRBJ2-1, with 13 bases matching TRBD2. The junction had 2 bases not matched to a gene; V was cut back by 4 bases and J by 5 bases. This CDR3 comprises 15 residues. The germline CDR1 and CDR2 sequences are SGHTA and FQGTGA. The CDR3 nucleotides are TGTGCCAGCAGCTGGGGACTAGCGGGAAACAATGAGCAGTTCTTC. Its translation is CASSWGLAGNNEQFF. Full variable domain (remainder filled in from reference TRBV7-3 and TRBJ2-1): GAGVSQTPSNKVTEKGKYVELRCDPISGHTALYWYRQSLGQGPEFLIYFQGTGAADDSGLPNDRFFAVRPEGSVSTLKIQRTERGDSAVYLCASSWGLAGNNEQFFGPGTRLTVL.

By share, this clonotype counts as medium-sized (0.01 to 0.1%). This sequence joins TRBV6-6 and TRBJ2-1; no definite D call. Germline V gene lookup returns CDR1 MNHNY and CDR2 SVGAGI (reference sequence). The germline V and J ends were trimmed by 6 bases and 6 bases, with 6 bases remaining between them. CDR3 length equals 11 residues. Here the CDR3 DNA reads TGTGCCAGCAGCTCCCTCAATGAGCAGTTCTTC. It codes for CASSSLNEQFF.

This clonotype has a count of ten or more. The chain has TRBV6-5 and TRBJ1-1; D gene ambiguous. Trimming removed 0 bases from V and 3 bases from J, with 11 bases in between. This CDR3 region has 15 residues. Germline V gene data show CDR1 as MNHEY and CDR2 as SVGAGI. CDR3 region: CASSYSNSGDTEAFF. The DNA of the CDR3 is TGTGCCAGCAGTTACTCGAACAGTGGGGACACTGAAGCTTTCTTT.

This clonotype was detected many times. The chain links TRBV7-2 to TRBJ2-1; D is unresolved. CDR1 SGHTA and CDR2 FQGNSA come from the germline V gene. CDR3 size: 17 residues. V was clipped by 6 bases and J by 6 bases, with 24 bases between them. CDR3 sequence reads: CASRPPRLREIGNEQFF. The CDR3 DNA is TGTGCCAGCAGACCCCCTAGGCTAAGAGAGATAGGCAATGAGCAGTTCTTC.

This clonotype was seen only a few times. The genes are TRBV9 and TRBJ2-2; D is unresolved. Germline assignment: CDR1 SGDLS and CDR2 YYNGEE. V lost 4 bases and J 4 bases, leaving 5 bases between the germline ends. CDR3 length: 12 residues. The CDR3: CASSILTGELFF. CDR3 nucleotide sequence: TGTGCCAGCAGCATCCTCACCGGGGAGCTGTTTTTT.

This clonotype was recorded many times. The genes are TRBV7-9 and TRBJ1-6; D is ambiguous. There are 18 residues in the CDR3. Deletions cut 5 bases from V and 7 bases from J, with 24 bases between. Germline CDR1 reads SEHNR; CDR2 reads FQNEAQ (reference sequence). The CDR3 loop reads CASSPSWRVAGPNSPLHF. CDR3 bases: TGTGCCAGCAGCCCCTCATGGAGAGTGGCCGGCCCCAATTCACCCCTCCACTTT.

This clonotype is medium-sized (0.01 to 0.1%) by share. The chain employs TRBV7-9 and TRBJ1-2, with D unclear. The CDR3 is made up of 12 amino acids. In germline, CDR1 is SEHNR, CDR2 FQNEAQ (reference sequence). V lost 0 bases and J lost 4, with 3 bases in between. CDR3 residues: CASSLASYGYTF. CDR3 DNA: TGTGCCAGCAGCTTAGCCAGCTATGGCTACACCTTC.

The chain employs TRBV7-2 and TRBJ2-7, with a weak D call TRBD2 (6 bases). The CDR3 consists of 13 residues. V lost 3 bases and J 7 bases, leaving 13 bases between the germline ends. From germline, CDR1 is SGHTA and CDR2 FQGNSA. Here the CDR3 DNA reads TGTGCCAGCAGCTTTTCGGGACTGGGAGAGCAGTACGTC. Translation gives CASSFSGLGEQYV.

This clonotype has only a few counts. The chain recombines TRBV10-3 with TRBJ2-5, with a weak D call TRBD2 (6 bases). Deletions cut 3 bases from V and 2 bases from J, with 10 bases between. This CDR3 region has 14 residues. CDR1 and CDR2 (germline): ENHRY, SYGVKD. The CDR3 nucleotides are TGTGCCATCAGTGAAGGCGGGGAGCAAGAGACCCAGTACTTC. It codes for CAISEGGEQETQYF.

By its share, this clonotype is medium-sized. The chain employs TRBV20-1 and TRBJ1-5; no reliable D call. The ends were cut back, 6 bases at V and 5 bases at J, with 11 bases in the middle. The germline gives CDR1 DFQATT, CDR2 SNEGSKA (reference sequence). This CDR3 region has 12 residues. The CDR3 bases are TGCAGTGCCGAAGGGTTCTATCAGCCCCAGCATTTT. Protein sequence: CSAEGFYQPQHF.

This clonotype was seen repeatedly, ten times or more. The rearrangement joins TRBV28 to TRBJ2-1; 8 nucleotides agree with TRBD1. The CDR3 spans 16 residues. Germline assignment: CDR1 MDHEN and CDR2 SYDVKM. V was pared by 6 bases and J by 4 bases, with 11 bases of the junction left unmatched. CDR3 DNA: TGTGCCAGCAGAGATTGGACAGGGACCGAATACAATGAGCAGTTCTTC. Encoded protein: CASRDWTGTEYNEQFF.

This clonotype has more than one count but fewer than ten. CDR3 sequence: CASQVGGYTGELFF. The DNA for the CDR3 is TGTGCCAGTCAAGTTGGGGGTTACACCGGGGAGCTGTTTTTT. The chain recombines TRBV19 with TRBJ2-2; perhaps D is TRBD1 or TRBD2 (5 bases each). The length of the CDR3 is 14 residues. V was clipped by 8 bases and J by 3 bases, with 13 bases between them. Germline loops: CDR1 LNHDA, CDR2 SQIVND (reference sequence).

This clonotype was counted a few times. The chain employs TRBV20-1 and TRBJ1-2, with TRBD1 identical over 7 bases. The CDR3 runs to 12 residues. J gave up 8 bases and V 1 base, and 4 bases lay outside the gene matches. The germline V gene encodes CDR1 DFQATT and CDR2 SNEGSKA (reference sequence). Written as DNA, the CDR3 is TGCAGTGCTAGAGGCGACAGGGAGGGCTACACCTTC. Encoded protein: CSARGDREGYTF.

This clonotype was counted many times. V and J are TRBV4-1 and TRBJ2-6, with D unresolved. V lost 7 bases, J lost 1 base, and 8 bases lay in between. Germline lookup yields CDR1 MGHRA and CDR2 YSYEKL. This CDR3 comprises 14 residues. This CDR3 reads CASTQASGANVLTF. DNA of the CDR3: TGCGCCAGCACCCAGGCTTCTGGGGCCAACGTCCTGACTTTC.

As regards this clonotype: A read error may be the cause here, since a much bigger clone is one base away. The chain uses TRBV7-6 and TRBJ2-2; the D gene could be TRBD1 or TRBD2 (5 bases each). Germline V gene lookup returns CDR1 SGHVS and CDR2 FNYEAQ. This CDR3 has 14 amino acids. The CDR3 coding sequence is TGTGCCAGCAGCTTATCCAGGGCATCCGGGGTGCTGTTTTTT. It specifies CASSLSRASGVLFF.

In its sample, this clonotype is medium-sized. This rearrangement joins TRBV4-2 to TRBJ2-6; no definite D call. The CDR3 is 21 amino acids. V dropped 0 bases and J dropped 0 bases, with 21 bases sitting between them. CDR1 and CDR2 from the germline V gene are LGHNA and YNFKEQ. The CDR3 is CASSQEIALGIPSSGANVLTF. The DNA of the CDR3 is TGTGCCAGCAGCCAAGAAATCGCCCTAGGTATCCCTTCCTCTGGGGCCAACGTCCTGACTTTC.

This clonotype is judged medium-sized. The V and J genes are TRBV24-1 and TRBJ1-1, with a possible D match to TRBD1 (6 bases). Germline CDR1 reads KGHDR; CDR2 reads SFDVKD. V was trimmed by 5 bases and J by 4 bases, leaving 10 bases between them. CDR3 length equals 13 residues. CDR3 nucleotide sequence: TGTGCCACCAGTGTTAGAGGGGGCACTGAAGCTTTCTTT. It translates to CATSVRGGTEAFF.

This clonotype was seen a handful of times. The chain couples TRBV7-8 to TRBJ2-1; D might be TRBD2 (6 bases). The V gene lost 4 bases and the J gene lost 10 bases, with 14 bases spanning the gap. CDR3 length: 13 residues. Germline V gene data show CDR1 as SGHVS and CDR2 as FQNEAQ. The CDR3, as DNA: TGTGCCAGCAGCTCACTCAGTGGGGGGGAGCAGTTCTTC. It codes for CASSSLSGGEQFF.

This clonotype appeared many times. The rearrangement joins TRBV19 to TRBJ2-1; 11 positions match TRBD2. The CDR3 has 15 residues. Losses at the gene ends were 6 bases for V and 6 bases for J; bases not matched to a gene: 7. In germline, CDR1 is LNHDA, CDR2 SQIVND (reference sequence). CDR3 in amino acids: CASSPGLAGINEQFF. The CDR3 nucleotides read TGTGCCAGTAGCCCAGGACTAGCGGGTATCAATGAGCAGTTCTTC.

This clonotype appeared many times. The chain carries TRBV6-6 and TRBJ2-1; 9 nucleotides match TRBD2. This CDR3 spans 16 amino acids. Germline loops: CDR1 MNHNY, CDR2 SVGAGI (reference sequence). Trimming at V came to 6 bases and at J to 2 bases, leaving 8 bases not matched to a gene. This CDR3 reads CASRSLGGGAYNEQFF. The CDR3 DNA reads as TGTGCCAGCAGATCCCTCGGCGGGGGGGCCTACAATGAGCAGTTCTTC.